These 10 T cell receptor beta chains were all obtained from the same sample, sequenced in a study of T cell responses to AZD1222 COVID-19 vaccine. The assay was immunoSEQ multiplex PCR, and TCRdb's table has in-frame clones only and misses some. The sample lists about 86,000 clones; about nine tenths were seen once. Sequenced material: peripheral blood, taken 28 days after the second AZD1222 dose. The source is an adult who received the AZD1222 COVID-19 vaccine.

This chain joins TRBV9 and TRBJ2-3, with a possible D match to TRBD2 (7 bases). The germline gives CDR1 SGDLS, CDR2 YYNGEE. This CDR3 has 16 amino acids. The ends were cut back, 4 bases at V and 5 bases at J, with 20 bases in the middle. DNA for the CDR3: TGTGCCAGCAGCCGTACCCGGGGGGCCCCGGGAGATACGCAGTATTTT. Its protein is CASSRTRGAPGDTQYF.

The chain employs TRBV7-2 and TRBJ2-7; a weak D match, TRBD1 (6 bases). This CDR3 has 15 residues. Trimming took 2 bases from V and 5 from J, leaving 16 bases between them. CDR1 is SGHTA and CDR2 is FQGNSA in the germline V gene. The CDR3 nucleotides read TGTGCCAGCAGCTTACTCGGCCAGGGGCTTGACGAGCAGTACTTC. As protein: CASSLLGQGLDEQYF.

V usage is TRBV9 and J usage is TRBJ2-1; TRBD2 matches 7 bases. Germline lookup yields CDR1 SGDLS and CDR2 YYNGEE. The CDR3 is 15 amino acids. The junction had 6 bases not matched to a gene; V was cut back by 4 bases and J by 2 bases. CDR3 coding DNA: TGTGCCAGCAGCTCGAGCGGGAACCCCTACAATGAGCAGTTCTTC. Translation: CASSSSGNPYNEQFF.

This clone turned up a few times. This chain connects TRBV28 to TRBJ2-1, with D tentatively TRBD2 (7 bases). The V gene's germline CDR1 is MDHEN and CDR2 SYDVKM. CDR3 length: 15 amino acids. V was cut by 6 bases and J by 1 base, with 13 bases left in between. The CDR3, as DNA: TGTGCCAGCAGGACGGCGGGGGCGTCCTACAATGAGCAGTTCTTC. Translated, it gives CASRTAGASYNEQFF.

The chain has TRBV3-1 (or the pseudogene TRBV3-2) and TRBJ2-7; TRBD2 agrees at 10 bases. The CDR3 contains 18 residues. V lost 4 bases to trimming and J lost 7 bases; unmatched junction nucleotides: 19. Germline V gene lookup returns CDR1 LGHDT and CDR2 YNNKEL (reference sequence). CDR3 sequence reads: CASSRGLDSSGGPWEQYF. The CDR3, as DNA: TGTGCCAGCAGCCGGGGGCTCGATTCTAGCGGGGGACCATGGGAGCAGTACTTC.

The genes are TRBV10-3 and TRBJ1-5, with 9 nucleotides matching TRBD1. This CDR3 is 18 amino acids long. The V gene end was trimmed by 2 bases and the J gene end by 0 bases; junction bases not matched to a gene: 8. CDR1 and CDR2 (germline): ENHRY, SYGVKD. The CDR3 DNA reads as TGTGCCATCAGTGAGCCTGGGACAGGGAGTAATAGCAATCAGCCCCAGCATTTT. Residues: CAISEPGTGSNSNQPQHF.

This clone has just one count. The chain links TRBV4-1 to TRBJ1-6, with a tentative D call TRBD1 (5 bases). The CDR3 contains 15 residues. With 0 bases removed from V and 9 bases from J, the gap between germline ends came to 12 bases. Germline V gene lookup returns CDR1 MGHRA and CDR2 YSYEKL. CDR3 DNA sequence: TGCGCCAGCAGCCAAGAGGCGGGGGATGCTTCACCCCTCCACTTT. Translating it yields CASSQEAGDASPLHF.

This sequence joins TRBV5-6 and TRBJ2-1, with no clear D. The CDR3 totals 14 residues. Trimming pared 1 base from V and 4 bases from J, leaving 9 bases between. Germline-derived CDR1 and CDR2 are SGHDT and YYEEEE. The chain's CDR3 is CASSLLTGYNEQFF. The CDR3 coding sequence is TGTGCCAGCAGCTTGCTGACCGGTTACAATGAGCAGTTCTTC.

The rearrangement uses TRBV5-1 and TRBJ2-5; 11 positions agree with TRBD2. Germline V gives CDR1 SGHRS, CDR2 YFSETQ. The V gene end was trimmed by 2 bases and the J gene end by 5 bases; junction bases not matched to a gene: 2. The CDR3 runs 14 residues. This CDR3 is CASSFSGGAETQYF. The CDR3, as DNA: TGCGCCAGCAGCTTTAGCGGGGGGGCCGAGACCCAGTACTTC.

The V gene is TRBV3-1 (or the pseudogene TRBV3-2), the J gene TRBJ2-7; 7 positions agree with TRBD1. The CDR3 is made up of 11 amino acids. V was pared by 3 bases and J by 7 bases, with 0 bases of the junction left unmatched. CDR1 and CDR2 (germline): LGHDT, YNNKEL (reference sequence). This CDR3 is CASSQGQEQYV. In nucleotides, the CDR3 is TGTGCCAGCAGCCAGGGACAGGAGCAGTACGTC.